What follows are 31 T cell receptor beta chains derived from one specimen sequenced in a study of T cells after yellow fever vaccination. MiXCR was run by TCRdb on the 5' RACE reads, yielding one entry per CDR3 protein. The sample records hundreds of thousands of distinct CDR3 sequences, around 3.9% being singletons. This specimen was PBMCs, taken on the day of the yellow fever booster vaccination. Receptor source: a man aged 18 to 35 who received the YFV17D yellow fever vaccine.

This clonotype was seen at least ten times. The chain joins TRBV20-1 to TRBJ2-1; D ambiguous. CDR3 size: 15 residues. CDR1 is DFQATT and CDR2 is SNEGSKA in the germline V gene (reference sequence). V dropped 3 bases and J dropped 4 bases, with 16 bases sitting between them. The CDR3 region is CSASHGPIGYNEQFF. Here the CDR3 DNA reads TGCAGTGCTAGCCACGGACCCATAGGGTACAATGAGCAGTTCTTC.

This clonotype was observed at least ten times. V is TRBV7-3 and J is TRBJ2-7; 11 nucleotides line up with TRBD2. The length of the CDR3 is 13 residues. Germline V gene data show CDR1 as SGHTA and CDR2 as FQGTGA. V gave up 4 bases and J gave up 12 bases; unmatched junction bases: 8. CDR3 coding DNA: TGTGCCAGCAGCTCCGGGACTAGCGGCCAAAGGTACTTC. This sequence encodes CASSSGTSGQRYF.

This clonotype was seen repeatedly, ten times or more. The rearrangement uses TRBV28 and TRBJ2-7, with D perhaps matching TRBD1 (5 bases). The CDR3 has 15 amino acids. The germline CDR1 and CDR2 sequences are MDHEN and SYDVKM. V lost 3 bases, J lost 5 bases, and 17 bases lay in between. In DNA form, the CDR3 reads TGTGCCAGCAGTTTCTTCCGGCAGGGTGGACACGAGCAGTACGTC. Its translation is CASSFFRQGGHEQYV.

This clonotype has only a few counts. The chain is built from TRBV28 and TRBJ2-3, with D perhaps matching TRBD1 (6 bases). The CDR3 has 13 residues. Germline values: CDR1 MDHEN, CDR2 SYDVKM. The V gene lost 4 bases and the J gene lost 7 bases, with 12 bases spanning the gap. The CDR3 nucleotides read TGTGCCAGCAGTTCCGGACAGCCTTATACGCAGTATTTT. As protein: CASSSGQPYTQYF.

This clonotype was seen only a few times. V and J are TRBV14 and TRBJ2-3; D gene ambiguous. V shed 6 bases and J shed 2 bases, with 15 bases lying between them. Germline V gives CDR1 SGHDN, CDR2 FVKESK. The CDR3 is 15 amino acids. CDR3 in DNA: TGTGCCAGCAGGTATCCGAAACACCTCACAGATACGCAGTATTTT. This encodes CASRYPKHLTDTQYF.

This clonotype was detected many times. One end of the junction does not line up with germline, which may come from a read error. The chain couples TRBV12-3 or TRBV12-4 to TRBJ1-5; D gene ambiguous. The CDR3 extends over 14 amino acids. For the CDR3, the DNA is TGCGCCAGCAGCTTGGGTCAGGCCAATCAGCCCCAGCATTTT. The encoded protein is CASSLGQANQPQHF.

This clonotype was seen many times. The V gene is TRBV4-2, the J gene TRBJ2-1, with 9 bases aligning to TRBD1. With V trimmed by 2 bases and J by 6 bases, 11 bases remained unmatched. CDR3 size: 17 residues. In germline, CDR1 is LGHNA, CDR2 YNFKEQ. CDR3 sequence: CASSQHPGQGIFNEQFF. In nucleotides, the CDR3 is TGTGCCAGCAGCCAACACCCCGGACAGGGGATTTTCAATGAGCAGTTCTTC.

This clonotype was found a few times. The V gene is TRBV4-3, the J gene TRBJ1-5; D remains unclear. Trimming left V 0 bases short and J 5 bases short, with 8 bases between. The CDR3 length is 14 residues. The germline gives CDR1 LGHNA, CDR2 YSLEER. CDR3 in DNA: TGCGCCAGCAGCCAAGATCTTAGGGATCAGCCCCAGCATTTT. Translated: CASSQDLRDQPQHF.

J is TRBJ2-1 and V is TRBV7-9; 8 bases match TRBD1. V lost 5 bases, J lost 6 bases, and 6 bases stayed unmatched. The length of the CDR3 is 14 residues. Per germline, CDR1 SEHNR and CDR2 FQNEAQ (reference sequence). CDR3 amino acids: CASSAGQGFNEQFF. Here the CDR3 DNA reads TGTGCCAGCAGCGCCGGACAGGGATTCAATGAGCAGTTCTTC.

This clonotype was recorded a few times. The chain is built from TRBV5-1 and TRBJ1-2; D gene unclear. This CDR3 is 15 amino acids long. V lost 0 bases to trimming and J lost 0 bases, with 9 bases between them. CDR1 and CDR2 from the germline V gene are SGHRS and YFSETQ. CDR3 residues: CASSLDLRANYGYTF. CDR3 nucleotide sequence: TGCGCCAGCAGCTTGGATCTTAGAGCTAACTATGGCTACACCTTC.

In this sample, this clonotype turned up many times. The chain links TRBV5-6 to TRBJ1-1; no reliable D call. The CDR3 has 11 residues. Trimming took off 4 bases at V and 4 bases at J, with 5 bases between the two ends. Germline CDR1 is SGHDT and CDR2 is YYEEEE. The CDR3, as DNA: TGTGCCAGCAGCGCGCTCACTGAAGCTTTCTTT. Its translation is CASSALTEAFF.

The rearrangement uses TRBV10-3 and TRBJ1-2; the D gene is possibly TRBD1 (6 bases). Germline values: CDR1 ENHRY, CDR2 SYGVKD. Trimming stripped 4 bases from V and 4 bases from J, with 13 bases between. The CDR3 totals 14 residues. CDR3 sequence (DNA): TGTGCCATCAGTGGCTCCAGGACAGCCTATGGCTACACCTTC. Protein: CAISGSRTAYGYTF.

Many counts were recorded for this clonotype. The chain employs TRBV18 and TRBJ1-1; a possible D gene is TRBD1 (5 bases). Germline V gene sequence: CDR1 KGHSH, CDR2 LQKENI. There are 15 residues in the CDR3. V gave up 5 bases and J gave up 1 base, with 14 bases separating them. The CDR3 spells CASSTLGGKNTEAFF. In nucleotides, the CDR3 is TGTGCCAGCTCAACCCTGGGGGGGAAGAACACTGAAGCTTTCTTT.

The table lists this clonotype with many counts. V usage is TRBV7-3 and J usage is TRBJ2-7; 7 nucleotides line up with TRBD1. This CDR3 contains 15 residues. V lost 5 bases, J lost 2 bases, and 9 bases stayed unmatched. Germline CDR1 reads SGHTA; CDR2 reads FQGTGA. The CDR3 bases are TGTGCCAGCAGCCAATTCACCGGGACAGCCTACGAGCAGTACTTC. Encoded protein: CASSQFTGTAYEQYF. Supplemented by reference TRBV7-3 and TRBJ2-7, the full variable domain reads GAGVSQTPSNKVTEKGKYVELRCDPISGHTALYWYRQSLGQGPEFLIYFQGTGAADDSGLPNDRFFAVRPEGSVSTLKIQRTERGDSAVYLCASSQFTGTAYEQYFGPGTRLTVT.

This chain uses TRBV4-1 with TRBJ1-4; D unclear. Trimming removed 0 bases at V and 7 bases at J, with 15 bases between. CDR3 length: 16 residues. CDR1 and CDR2 (germline): MGHRA, YSYEKL. The CDR3 DNA reads TGCGCCAGCAGCCAAGAAGGAAAGGTACGGGGTGAAAAACTGTTTTTT. Its protein product is CASSQEGKVRGEKLFF.

The sample holds many counts of this clonotype. The chain uses TRBV20-1 and TRBJ2-7; D ambiguous. Germline V lookup: CDR1 DFQATT, CDR2 SNEGSKA (reference sequence). The CDR3 runs 11 residues. Trimming cost V 1 base and J 3 bases, with 4 bases left between them. The chain's CDR3 is CSARGDYEQYV. The DNA of the CDR3 is TGCAGTGCTAGAGGGGACTACGAGCAGTACGTC.

There are many counts of this clonotype. This chain connects TRBV6-5 to TRBJ1-1; D may be TRBD1 (5 bases). Trimming stripped 4 bases from V and 0 bases from J, with 12 bases between. Looked up from germline, CDR1 is MNHEY and CDR2 is SVGAGI. The CDR3 loop spans 15 amino acids. CDR3 region: CASSSLRGMNTEAFF. In DNA form, the CDR3 reads TGTGCCAGCAGTTCTTTAAGGGGCATGAACACTGAAGCTTTCTTT.

This clonotype has at least ten counts. The chain joins TRBV6-4 to TRBJ2-2, with TRBD2 identical over 9 bases. The CDR3 contains 14 residues. Germline CDR1 and CDR2: MRHNA and SNTAGT. With 4 bases clipped from V and 3 bases from J, the junction kept 0 bases outside the gene matches. CDR3 sequence reads: CASSASGDTGELFF. The CDR3 coding sequence is TGTGCCAGCAGTGCTAGCGGGGACACCGGGGAGCTGTTTTTT.

This clonotype was counted at least ten times. The chain uses TRBV6-1 and TRBJ2-5; D possibly matches TRBD1 or TRBD2 (5 bases each). Trimming cost V 5 bases and J 5 bases, with 18 bases left between them. The CDR3 runs to 15 residues. Germline loops: CDR1 MNHNS, CDR2 SASEGT. In DNA, the CDR3 is TGTGCCAGCAGTCCAACCCCGGGACCCGAGGAGACCCAGTACTTC. Translating it yields CASSPTPGPEETQYF.

This clonotype was observed at least ten times. The gene calls are TRBV6-5 and TRBJ2-7, with D maybe TRBD2 (6 bases). Trimming stripped 0 bases from V and 3 bases from J, with 12 bases between. The CDR3 is 15 residues long. Germline V CDR1 and CDR2: MNHEY, SVGAGI. The CDR3 protein is CASSYSGTGLYEQYV. The CDR3 DNA reads TGTGCCAGCAGTTACTCCGGGACGGGACTCTACGAGCAGTACGTC.

This clonotype has a count of ten or more. The chain employs TRBV20-1 and TRBJ1-4, with 8 bases lining up with TRBD1. V shed 5 bases and J 4 bases; nucleotides not matched to a gene: 3. This CDR3 contains 13 residues. CDR1 DFQATT and CDR2 SNEGSKA come from the germline V gene (reference sequence). CDR3 region: CSALDRVNEKLFF. The CDR3 coding sequence is TGCAGTGCTCTGGACAGGGTTAATGAAAAACTGTTTTTT.

This clonotype was observed at least ten times. In DNA, the CDR3 is TGTGCCAGCAGTTTATATAGCGGGGGGGCCTTGGAGACCCAGTACTTC. It specifies CASSLYSGGALETQYF. V gene TRBV12-3 or TRBV12-4 combines with J gene TRBJ2-5; 11 nucleotides match TRBD2. V lost 2 bases to trimming and J lost 5 bases; unmatched junction nucleotides: 7. The CDR3 has 16 residues.

The sample holds a few counts of this clonotype. The genes are TRBV28 and TRBJ2-5; D is unresolved. CDR1 and CDR2 from the germline V gene are MDHEN and SYDVKM. The length of the CDR3 is 10 residues. CDR3 amino acids: CAVKQETQYF. The CDR3 DNA sequence: TGTGCGGTAAAACAAGAGACCCAGTACTTC. The whole variable domain, filled in from reference TRBV28 and TRBJ2-5, reads DVKVTQSSRYLVKRTGEKVFLECVQDMDHENMFWYRQDPGLGLRLIYFSYDVKMKEKGDIPEGYSVSREKKERFSLILESASTNQTSMYLCAVKQETQYFGPGTRLLVL.

This clonotype showed up many times. The DNA of the CDR3 is TGTGCCAGCAGCTGGGGACAGGGGGCCGCTGGAAACACCATATATTTT. This gives the protein CASSWGQGAAGNTIYF. The chain joins TRBV5-6 to TRBJ1-3; 12 bases match TRBD1. Germline V gene sequence: CDR1 SGHDT, CDR2 YYEEEE. The CDR3 sequence is 16 residues long. V was pared by 3 bases and J by 2 bases, with 3 bases of the junction left unmatched.

This clonotype was observed a few times. The rearrangement uses TRBV5-1 and TRBJ2-2, with 7 bases identical to TRBD1. Looked up from germline, CDR1 is SGHRS and CDR2 is YFSETQ. This CDR3 has 15 residues. Losses at the gene ends were 4 bases for V and 3 bases for J; bases not matched to a gene: 6. CDR3 bases: TGCGCCAGCAGCACAGGGGTGAGCGACACCGGGGAGCTGTTTTTT. Translating it yields CASSTGVSDTGELFF.

This clonotype turned up a few times. V is TRBV7-9 and J is TRBJ1-2, with D tentatively TRBD1 (5 bases). The V gene's germline CDR1 is SEHNR and CDR2 FQNEAQ (reference sequence). The CDR3 is made up of 13 amino acids. V lost 4 bases, J lost 4 bases, and 10 bases lay in between. CDR3 nucleotide sequence: TGTGCCAGCAGCTCGACAGCGTTCTATGGCTACACCTTC. It yields the protein CASSSTAFYGYTF.

This clonotype was recorded at least ten times. The chain joins TRBV4-1 to TRBJ1-1; weak D call: TRBD1 (5 bases). V lost 2 bases to trimming and J lost 8 bases, with 15 bases between them. The CDR3 sequence is 14 residues long. Germline V gives CDR1 MGHRA, CDR2 YSYEKL. In DNA, the CDR3 is TGCGCCAGCAGCCAACCCCTAGGGCAGGGAGAAGCTTTCTTT. Translating gives CASSQPLGQGEAFF.

This clonotype was counted at least ten times. Germline is not matched at one junction end, which may reflect a read error. This chain uses TRBV3-1 with TRBJ1-1; D ambiguous. The CDR3 contains 14 residues. Germline CDR1 LGHDT, CDR2 YNNKEL (reference sequence). In DNA form, the CDR3 reads TGTGCCAGCAGTCAAGGGTGGGAGAACACTGAAGCTTTCTTT. As protein: CASSQGWENTEAFF.

At least ten counts were recorded for this clonotype. The genes are TRBV5-5 and TRBJ2-3, with 8 bases lining up with TRBD2. The junction had 9 bases not matched to a gene; V was cut back by 2 bases and J by 7 bases. The V gene's germline CDR1 is SGHKS and CDR2 YYEKEE (reference sequence). The CDR3 runs to 15 residues. In nucleotides, the CDR3 is TGTGCCAGCAGCTTCAGGCTAGCGGGCGGGTATACGCAGTATTTT. Its protein product is CASSFRLAGGYTQYF.

This clonotype showed up many times. The chain employs TRBV5-1 and TRBJ2-4, with 7 bases fitting TRBD1. With V trimmed by 4 bases and J by 10 bases, 14 bases remained unmatched. Germline CDR1 SGHRS, CDR2 YFSETQ. This CDR3 contains 15 residues. The CDR3 nucleotides are TGCGCCAGCAGCCAGGGGATGACAGGGAAGGGAATTCAGTACTTC. Protein: CASSQGMTGKGIQYF.

The gene calls are TRBV21-1 and TRBJ1-5; the table assigns TRBD1, which was not confirmed against the DNA. TRBV21-1 is labeled a pseudogene. The length of the CDR3 is 17 residues. For the CDR3, the DNA is TGTGCCAGCAGCCCCCCCGGGACAGGGAGAAGCAATCAGCCCCAGCATTTT. Its protein is CASSPPGTGRSNQPQHF.